This TCR beta chain was observed in a study of blood T cell repertoires in COVID-19 (dated by TCRdb to the early 2020s). General notes on the study: Collaborator samples came from the United States, Italy and Spain and covered acute and convalescent phases of COVID-19. The material from the prospective study consisted of cDNA or gDNA derived from T cells, B-cell-depleted T cells, or PBMCs. Deeply sampled blood TCRbeta repertoires from subjects exposed to, actively infected with, or recovered from COVID-19 were included in the dataset. The repertoires were released in a freely available public database meant as a resource for research on the immune response to SARS-CoV-2. Samples came from the ongoing ImmuneRACE study (first 160 participants) plus 1,254 subjects from 6 global collaborators. A de-identified subject ID, COVID-19 status, age in years and sex were almost always included in the sample metadata. HLA class I and class II types, where available, came from metadata supplied by the sample provider rather than from assay-based typing. The paper's findings and limits, for the study overall: Clinical and demographic metadata were provided uncurated, with the amount varying by source and participant.

After removal of 2 bases from V and 2 bases from J, the junction retains 3 bases not matched to a gene. The cysteine opens and the phenylalanine closes a CDR3 of 15 amino acids. This entry keeps only the CDR3 DNA: 45 bases, framed from base 1. The germline V gene (reference sequence) supplies CDR1 LNHDA and CDR2 SQIVND. The collaborating institutions used their own protocols to collect whole blood in K2EDTA tubes. For TCRbeta analysis, collaborator samples were shipped as frozen whole blood, as isolated PBMCs, or as DNA extracted from either sample type. Points on this clone: Its antigen is still unknown. No qualities accompany the bases; no much larger clone lies one base away.

TCRbeta CDR3 regions were amplified from genomic DNA by means of the immunoSEQ Assay, a bias-controlled multiplex PCR. The source study handled its data this way. The number of nucleated cells in each sample was estimated from the amplification of reference gene primers within the assay. To quantify the absolute abundance of each unique TCRbeta CDR3 rearrangement, sequence reads were collapsed and filtered. For each sample, productive Simpson clonality was calculated as the square root of Simpson's diversity index over productive rearrangements. Entries here come from immuneACCESS through TCRdb and include only in-frame sequences with V and J called. Some clones fail to appear in such tables; in the studies checked, an unresolved V gene covers under half of the shortfall, and the cause of the remainder is unknown. V, J and clone size derive from that table, while D and trimming were established from the DNA sequence. For this sample the table gives about 110,000 clones, of which 70% to 75% were detected only once. The top ten clones comprise more than 0.8% of the sample.

The rearrangement joined TRBV19 to TRBJ1-5, and TRBD1 matches 7 of the central bases. Sequencing was carried out using peripheral blood. This TCR was recovered from a human donor with acute or convalescent COVID-19. The donor label of this sample is uncertain. The nucleotide sequence is TGTGCCAGTAGTATACGACAGGGAGGCAATCAGCCCCAGCATTTT. It encodes CASSIRQGGNQPQHF.